Listed below are T cell receptor beta chains from one sample, sequenced in a study of blood T cell repertoires in COVID-19. Sequencing was performed with immunoSEQ multiplex PCR; in TCRdb, only in-frame clones are kept and a portion is missing. The repertoire consists of about 190,000 clones, with approximately 85% occurring once and the leading ten covering almost 5%. Sequenced input: peripheral blood. The receptors here all came from a woman over 75 with acute or convalescent COVID-19. CDR3s include the opening cysteine and the closing phenylalanine or tryptophan. D genes are given only for firm matches. Size tells how often a clone was seen (once, few, many) or the class of an expanded clone, and some rows leave it out.

- TRBJ1-1 TRBV9 - TGTGCCAGCAGCGTAGACCGAGGTGTAGGGGGTGGAACTGAAGCTTTCTTT CASSVDRGVGGGTEAFF
few TRBJ1-1 TRBV5-1 - TGCGCCAGCAGCTTGGTGGGGGCGCGGTCCAGCACTGAAGCTTTCTTT CASSLVGARSSTEAFF
- TRBJ2-3 TRBV7-2 - TGTGCCAGCAGCTTAGCCACAGCATCAGATACGCAGTATTTT CASSLATASDTQYF
- TRBJ1-3 TRBV18 TRBD1 TGTGCCAGCTCACCCGGGACAGGGGGAAACACCATATATTTT CASSPGTGGNTIYF
- TRBJ1-6 TRBV7-2 - TGTGCCAGCAGCTTACTCCAAGGGGGGGGCGGACTTTCACCCCTCCACTTT CASSLLQGGGGLSPLHF
- TRBJ1-1 TRBV7-9 - TGTGCCAGCAGCTTAGGCAGGGGTGGTGAAGCTTTCTTT CASSLGRGGEAFF
- TRBJ2-5 TRBV12-5 - TGTGCTAGTGCCCTACAGGGAGTAGGTGTCGCCCAGTACTTC CASALQGVGVAQYF
once TRBJ2-2 TRBV4-3 TRBD1 TGCGCCAGCAGCCCTGCGGACAGGGGGGACACCGGGGAGCTGTTTTTT CASSPADRGDTGELFF
- TRBJ1-1 TRBV16 - TGTGCCAGCAGCTTCGCGCCAGGAGCTTTCTTT CASSFAPGAFF
few TRBJ1-2 TRBV5-1 - TGCGCCAGCAGCATAGACAATAACTATGGCTACACCTTC CASSIDNNYGYTF
few TRBJ2-3 TRBV19 TRBD2 TGTGCCAGTAGTATACCGGGACTAGGAAAATCCACAGATACGCAGTATTTT CASSIPGLGKSTDTQYF
- TRBJ2-1 TRBV6-5 TRBD1 TGTGCCAGCAGCGCAGGGGGATCCCCTCCGTTCTTC CASSAGGSPPFF
- TRBJ1-5 TRBV7-2 TRBD1 TGTGCCAGCAGTACAGGGGTTCAGCCCCAGCATTTT CASSTGVQPQHF
- TRBJ2-1 TRBV5-1 TRBD2 TGCGCCAGCGGCACCTTACGGGAGGAAGAGCAGTTCTTC CASGTLREEEQFF
- TRBJ2-2 TRBV7-9 TRBD1 TGTGCCAGCAGCTCGACAGGGGTATATGGGGAGCTGTTTTTT CASSSTGVYGELFF
- TRBJ1-2 TRBV2 TRBD1 TGTGCCAGCAGTGGGACAGGGGGCTTATCGGGCTACACCTTC CASSGTGGLSGYTF
- TRBJ2-1 TRBV18 TRBD2 TGTGCCAGCTCACCACCCAGCGGGATCAATGAGCAGTTCTTC CASSPPSGINEQFF
- TRBJ1-6 TRBV7-2 - TGTGCCAGCAGCTTAGTCGGGGAGAATTCACCCCTCCACTTT CASSLVGENSPLHF
- TRBJ2-6 TRBV3-1/TRBV3-2 - TGTGCCAGCAGCCAACCCCGCTACAGGGCAAGGTATTCTGGGGCCAACGTCCTGACTTTC CASSQPRYRARYSGANVLTF
- TRBJ1-2 TRBV10-2 TRBD1 TGCGCCAGCAGGACCGGACAGGTCTATGGCTACACCTTC CASRTGQVYGYTF
- TRBJ2-3 TRBV7-9 - TGTGCCAGCAGCTTAGCGGGGGGAACAGATACGCAGTATTTT CASSLAGGTDTQYF
- TRBJ2-5 TRBV5-4 TRBD2 TGTGCCAGCAGCTTCGGTAGTAGCGGGAGTTCGGAAGAGACCCAGTACTTC CASSFGSSGSSEETQYF
- TRBJ2-5 TRBV18 - TGTGCCAGCTCACCACCGGCGGGACCCCAAGAGACCCAGTACTTC CASSPPAGPQETQYF
- TRBJ2-3 TRBV5-1 TRBD2 TGCGCCAGCAGCTTGGGGGCCCTAGCGGGAGGGGTCACAGATACGCAGTATTTT CASSLGALAGGVTDTQYF
few TRBJ2-2 TRBV18 TRBD1 TGTGCCAGCTCACTGATGACAGGGTTGGTGTCCGGGGAGCTGTTTTTT CASSLMTGLVSGELFF
- TRBJ2-5 TRBV5-1 - TGCGCCAGCAGCTTGTTGAACTCCCAAGAGACCCAGTACTTC CASSLLNSQETQYF
- TRBJ2-5 TRBV9 - TGTGCCAGCAGCGTTGGGGAGTTTGGGGAGACCCAGTACTTC CASSVGEFGETQYF
few TRBJ1-2 TRBV29-1 - TGCAGCGCCTGGATCGGGGGAGGCTATGGCTACACCTTC CSAWIGGGYGYTF
few TRBJ2-3 TRBV6-1 TRBD2 TGTGCCAGCAGTGAAGGGATAAGGGACGGGACTAGCGGGAGGGCCTTCACAGATACGCAGTATTTT CASSEGIRDGTSGRAFTDTQYF
once TRBJ1-2 TRBV18 - TGTGCCAGCTCATCGGACAGAAACTATGGCTACACCTTC CASSSDRNYGYTF
- TRBJ2-4 TRBV19 TRBD1 TGTGCCAGTAGTAACAGGGGAATAGCCAAAAACATTCAGTACTTC CASSNRGIAKNIQYF
- TRBJ2-7 TRBV24-1 TRBD1 TGTGCCACCAGTGATTTGTTAGGGGGACAGGGTGGATCCTACGAGCAGTACTTC CATSDLLGGQGGSYEQYF
- TRBJ1-1 TRBV18 TRBD1 TGTGCCAGCTTCCCGGGACAGGGAGACGGGGCTTTCTTT CASFPGQGDGAFF
- TRBJ2-3 TRBV10-3 TRBD2 TGTGCCACCGGGAGGCGGGACAGCACAGATACGCAGTATTTT CATGRRDSTDTQYF
- TRBJ2-7 TRBV11-2 TRBD2 TGTGCCAGCAGCCTCACATGGACTAGCGGGGCTTTCAGGTACGAGCAGTACTTC CASSLTWTSGAFRYEQYF
- TRBJ1-4 TRBV7-2 - TGTGCCAGCAGCTTATTTGGACAGAGGAATGAAAAACTGTTTTTT CASSLFGQRNEKLFF
- TRBJ2-1 TRBV5-5 - TGTGCCAGCAGCTTCGGAACAGGGAACTCCTACAATGAGCAGTTCTTC CASSFGTGNSYNEQFF
- TRBJ1-1 TRBV12-5 TRBD1 TGTGCTAGTGGTTTGAAACAGGGGGCTACGTGGAACACTGAAGCTTTCTTT CASGLKQGATWNTEAFF
- TRBJ1-6 TRBV27 TRBD1 TGTGCCAGCAGTTGGGACAGACGGAATTCACCCCTCCACTTT CASSWDRRNSPLHF
- TRBJ2-7 TRBV29-1 TRBD1 TGCAGCGTTCGACAGGGGATCGAGCAGTACTTC CSVRQGIEQYF
- TRBJ1-6 TRBV18 - TGTGCCAGCTCTGAGAGCAGGGGCCGAGCCTATAATTCACCCCTCCACTTT CASSESRGRAYNSPLHF